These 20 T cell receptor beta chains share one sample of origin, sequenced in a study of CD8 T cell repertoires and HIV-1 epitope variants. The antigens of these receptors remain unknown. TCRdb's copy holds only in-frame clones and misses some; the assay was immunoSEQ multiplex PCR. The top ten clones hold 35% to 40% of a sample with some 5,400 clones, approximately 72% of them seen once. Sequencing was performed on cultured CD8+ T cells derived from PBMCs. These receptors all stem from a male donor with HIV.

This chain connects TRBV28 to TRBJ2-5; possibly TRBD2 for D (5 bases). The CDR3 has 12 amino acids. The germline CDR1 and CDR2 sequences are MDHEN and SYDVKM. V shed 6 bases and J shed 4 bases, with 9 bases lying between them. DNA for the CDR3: TGTGCCAGCAGAGAGGGTCGAGAGACCCAGTACTTC. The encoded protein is CASREGRETQYF.

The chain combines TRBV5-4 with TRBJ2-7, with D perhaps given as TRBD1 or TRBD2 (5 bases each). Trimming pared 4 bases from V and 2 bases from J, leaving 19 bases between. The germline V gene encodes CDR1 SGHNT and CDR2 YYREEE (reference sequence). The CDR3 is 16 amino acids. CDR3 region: CASSQTGYGAAYEQYF. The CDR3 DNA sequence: TGTGCCAGCAGCCAAACCGGCTACGGGGCAGCCTACGAGCAGTACTTC.

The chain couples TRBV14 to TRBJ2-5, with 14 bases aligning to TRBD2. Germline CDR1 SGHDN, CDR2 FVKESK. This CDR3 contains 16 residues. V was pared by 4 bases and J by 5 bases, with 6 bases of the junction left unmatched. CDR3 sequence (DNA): TGTGCCAGCAGCCTAGGGACTAGCGGGAGTGGCGAGACCCAGTACTTC. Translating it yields CASSLGTSGSGETQYF.

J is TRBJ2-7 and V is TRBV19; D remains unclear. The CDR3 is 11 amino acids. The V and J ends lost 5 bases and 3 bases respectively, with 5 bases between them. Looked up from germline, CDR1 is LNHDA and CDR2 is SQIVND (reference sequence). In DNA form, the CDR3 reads TGTGCCAGTAGTTCCGGCTACGAGCAGTACTTC. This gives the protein CASSSGYEQYF.

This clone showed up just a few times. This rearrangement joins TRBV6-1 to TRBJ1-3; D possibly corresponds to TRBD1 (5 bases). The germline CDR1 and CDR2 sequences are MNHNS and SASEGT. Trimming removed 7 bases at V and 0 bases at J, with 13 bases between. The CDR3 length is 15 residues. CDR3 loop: CASTLTVLSGNTIYF. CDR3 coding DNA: TGTGCCAGCACCCTGACAGTTCTCTCTGGAAACACCATATATTTT.

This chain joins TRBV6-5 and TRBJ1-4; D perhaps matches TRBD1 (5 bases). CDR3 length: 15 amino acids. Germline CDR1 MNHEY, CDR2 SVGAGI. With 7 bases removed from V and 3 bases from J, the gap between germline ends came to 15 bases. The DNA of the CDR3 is TGTGCCAGCACCCATCGGGGCGCGGCTAATGAAAAACTGTTTTTT. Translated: CASTHRGAANEKLFF.

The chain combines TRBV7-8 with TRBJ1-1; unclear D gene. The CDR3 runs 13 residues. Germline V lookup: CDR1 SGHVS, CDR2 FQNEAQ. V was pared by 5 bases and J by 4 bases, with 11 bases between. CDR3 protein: CASSATQSTEAFF. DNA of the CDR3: TGTGCCAGCAGCGCAACACAAAGCACTGAAGCTTTCTTT.

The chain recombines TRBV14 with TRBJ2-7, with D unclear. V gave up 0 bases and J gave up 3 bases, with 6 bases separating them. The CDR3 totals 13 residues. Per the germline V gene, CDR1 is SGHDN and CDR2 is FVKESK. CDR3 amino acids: CASSQETYYEQYF. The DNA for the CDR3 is TGTGCCAGCAGCCAAGAGACGTACTACGAGCAGTACTTC. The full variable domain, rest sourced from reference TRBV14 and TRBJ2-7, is EAGVTQFPSHSVIEKGQTVTLRCDPISGHDNLYWYRRVMGKEIKFLLHFVKESKQDESGMPNNRFLAERTGGTYSTLKVQPAELEDSGVYFCASSQETYYEQYFGPGTRLTVT.

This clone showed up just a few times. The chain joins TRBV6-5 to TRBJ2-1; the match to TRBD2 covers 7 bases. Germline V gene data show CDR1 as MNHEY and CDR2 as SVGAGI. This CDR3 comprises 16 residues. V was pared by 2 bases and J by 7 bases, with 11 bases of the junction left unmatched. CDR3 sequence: CASSYTPSGAKNEQFF. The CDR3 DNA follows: TGTGCCAGCAGTTACACCCCGAGCGGGGCTAAGAATGAGCAGTTCTTC.

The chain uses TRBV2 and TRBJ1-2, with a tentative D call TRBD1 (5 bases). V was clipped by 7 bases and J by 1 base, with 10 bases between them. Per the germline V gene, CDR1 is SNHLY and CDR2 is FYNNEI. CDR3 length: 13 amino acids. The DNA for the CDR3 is TGTGCCAGCATCAGGGACTTTAACTATGGCTACACCTTC. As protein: CASIRDFNYGYTF.

For the CDR3, the DNA is TGTGCCAGCAGCTTGACCGCAGCTTCCTACGAGCAGTACTTC. Residues: CASSLTAASYEQYF. The genes are TRBV5-5 and TRBJ2-7, with D uncertain. The CDR3 loop spans 14 amino acids. V was cut by 1 base and J by 1 base, with 9 bases left in between. Germline lookup yields CDR1 SGHKS and CDR2 YYEKEE (reference sequence).

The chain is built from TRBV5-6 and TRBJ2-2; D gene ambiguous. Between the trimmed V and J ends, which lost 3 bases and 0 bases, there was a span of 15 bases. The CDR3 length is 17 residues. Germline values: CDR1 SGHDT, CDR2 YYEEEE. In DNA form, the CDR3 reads TGTGCCAGCAGCTCGCTTCGACTGATCGCGAACACCGGGGAGCTGTTTTTT. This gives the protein CASSSLRLIANTGELFF.

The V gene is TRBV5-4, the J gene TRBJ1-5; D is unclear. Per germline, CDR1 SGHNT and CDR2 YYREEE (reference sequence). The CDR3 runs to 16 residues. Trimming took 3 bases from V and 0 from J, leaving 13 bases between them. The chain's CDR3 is CASSYEAVGSNQPQHF. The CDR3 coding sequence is TGTGCCAGCAGCTATGAAGCAGTAGGTAGCAATCAGCCCCAGCATTTT. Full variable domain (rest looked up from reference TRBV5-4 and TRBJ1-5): ETGVTQSPTHLIKTRGQQVTLRCSSQSGHNTVSWYQQALGQGPQFIFQYYREEENGRGNFPPRFSGLQFPNYSSELNVNALELDDSALYLCASSYEAVGSNQPQHFGDGTRLSIL.

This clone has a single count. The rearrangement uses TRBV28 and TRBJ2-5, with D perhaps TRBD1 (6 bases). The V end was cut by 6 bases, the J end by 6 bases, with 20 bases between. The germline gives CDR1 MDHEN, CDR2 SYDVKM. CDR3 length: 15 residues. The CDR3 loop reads CASSPVDGTLKTQYF. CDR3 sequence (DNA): TGTGCCAGCAGCCCCGTAGACGGGACACTAAAGACCCAGTACTTC.

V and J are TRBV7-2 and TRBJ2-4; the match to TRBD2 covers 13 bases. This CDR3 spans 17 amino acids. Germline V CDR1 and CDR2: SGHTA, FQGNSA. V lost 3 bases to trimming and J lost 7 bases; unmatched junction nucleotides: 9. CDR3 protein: CASSLPGLAGSGNIQYF. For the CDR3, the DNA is TGTGCCAGCAGCTTGCCGGGACTAGCGGGATCGGGGAACATTCAGTACTTC.

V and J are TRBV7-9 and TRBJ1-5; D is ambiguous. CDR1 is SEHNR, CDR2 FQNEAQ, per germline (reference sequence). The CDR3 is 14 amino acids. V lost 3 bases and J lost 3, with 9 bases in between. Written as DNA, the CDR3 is TGTGCCAGCAGCTTCGACACACCCAATCAGCCCCAGCATTTT. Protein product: CASSFDTPNQPQHF.

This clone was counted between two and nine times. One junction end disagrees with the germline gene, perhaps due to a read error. DNA of the CDR3: TGCGCGAGTTCCGGGTCCTACTCCCACGAGCAGTACTTC. Protein: CASSGSYSHEQYF. The chain joins TRBV5-1 to TRBJ2-7, with D hard to call. CDR1 and CDR2 (germline): SGHRS, YFSETQ. CDR3 size: 13 residues.

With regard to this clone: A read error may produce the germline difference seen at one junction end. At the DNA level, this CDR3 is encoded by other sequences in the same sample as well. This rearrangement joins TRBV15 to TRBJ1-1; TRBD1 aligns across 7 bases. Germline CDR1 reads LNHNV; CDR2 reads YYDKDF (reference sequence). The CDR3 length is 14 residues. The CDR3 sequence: CATSRSRGTDEAFF. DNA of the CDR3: TGCGCCACCAGCAGGTCCCGTGGGACAGATGAAGCTTTCTTT.

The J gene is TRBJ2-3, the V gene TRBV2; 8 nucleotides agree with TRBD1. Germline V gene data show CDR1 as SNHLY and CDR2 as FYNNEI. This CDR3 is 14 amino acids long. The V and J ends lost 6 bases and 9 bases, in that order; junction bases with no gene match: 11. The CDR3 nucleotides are TGTGCCAGCAGAGACGGACAGGGATTGGGCACGCAGTATTTT. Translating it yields CASRDGQGLGTQYF.

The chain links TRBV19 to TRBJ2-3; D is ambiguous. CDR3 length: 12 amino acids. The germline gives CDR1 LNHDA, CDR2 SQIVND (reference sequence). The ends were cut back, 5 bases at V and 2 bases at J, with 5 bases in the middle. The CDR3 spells CASSGDTDTQYF. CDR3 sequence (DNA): TGTGCCAGTAGTGGGGACACAGATACGCAGTATTTT.